This TCR beta chain appears in the sequencing data of a study of OX40 agonist ivuxolimab in advanced cancers. The overall study: Patients were treated with intravenous ivuxolimab, dosed at 0.01 to 10 mg/kg and infused every 2 weeks. Three partial responders included one hepatocellular carcinoma patient and two cutaneous melanoma patients. Regarding the study as a whole: Which antigen the expanded peripheral T cells recognized is unknown.

Germline CDR1 MNHEY, CDR2 SMNVEV (reference sequence). This CDR3 spans 16 amino acids. V was pared by 4 bases and J by 0 bases, with 10 bases between. Concerning this clone: What it binds is not known.

Method: immunoSEQ multiplex PCR; TCRdb's copy keeps in-frame clones and lacks some. The profile shows roughly 68,000 clones, 65% to 90% of them singletons. The gene calls are TRBV27 and TRBJ2-6; the D is unclear. This material consisted of CD4+ or CD8+ T cells sorted from blood, taken in a trial of the OX40 agonist ivuxolimab. The sequence came from an adult with an advanced solid tumor such as melanoma, head and neck, liver or kidney cancer. For the CDR3, the DNA is TGTGCCAGCAGTTCAGTTACTTCCTCTGGGGCCAACGTCCTGACTTTC. Translated: CASSSVTSSGANVLTF.